Listed below are T cell receptor beta chains from one sample, sequenced in a study of cytomegalovirus exposure and HLA in healthy donors. The assay was immunoSEQ multiplex PCR, and TCRdb's table has in-frame clones only and misses some. The sample has about 100,000 clones, 73% seen once. The sample consisted of PBMCs. These receptors all come from a man aged 30 to 45 in good health and CMV-seronegative. CDR3s leave out the opening cysteine and the closing phenylalanine or tryptophan. Fields, in order: J gene, V gene, clone size, CDR3 protein. The size of a clone is reported for some rows only, either as once, few or many, or as a class for expanded clones.

J: TRBJ2-2; V: TRBV6-1; size: -; CDR3: ASSEGGFGTGTGELF
J: TRBJ2-2; V: TRBV4-2; size: -; CDR3: ASKKTSVGYTGELF
J: TRBJ1-5; V: TRBV28; size: once; CDR3: ASSSTIQGQGVQPQH
J: TRBJ2-6; V: TRBV28; size: -; CDR3: ASKGSDAGANVLT
J: TRBJ2-1; V: TRBV6-6; size: -; CDR3: ASSQMEGGNEQF
J: TRBJ2-1; V: TRBV15; size: -; CDR3: ATKPGLADNEQF
J: TRBJ1-2; V: TRBV4-2; size: -; CDR3: ASSQDRQSNYGYT
J: TRBJ2-1; V: TRBV10-3; size: few; CDR3: ASRTSGRNNEQF
J: TRBJ1-2; V: TRBV5-4; size: -; CDR3: ASSRGGTNYGYT
J: TRBJ2-2; V: TRBV7-8; size: -; CDR3: ASSPRRGGVFGAGELF
J: TRBJ2-1; V: TRBV29-1; size: once; CDR3: SVGQDESYNEQF
J: TRBJ2-5; V: TRBV13; size: once; CDR3: ASSIVDQETQY
J: TRBJ2-7; V: TRBV2; size: -; CDR3: ASTLDRVYEQY
J: TRBJ2-4; V: TRBV4-1; size: few; CDR3: ASSYQGIAKNIQY
J: TRBJ1-6; V: TRBV30; size: -; CDR3: AWSVQAGGSFYNSPLH
J: TRBJ2-7; V: TRBV5-6; size: few; CDR3: ASSLEGRGFYEQY
J: TRBJ2-1; V: TRBV29-1; size: -; CDR3: SLTGRETYNEQF
J: TRBJ2-5; V: TRBV7-7; size: -; CDR3: ASSLEPGGWETQY
J: TRBJ1-4; V: TRBV6-6; size: -; CDR3: ASSGAGGNEKLF
J: TRBJ2-7; V: TRBV28; size: -; CDR3: ASEHRGTYEQY
J: TRBJ2-7; V: TRBV9; size: -; CDR3: ASSRRTGLEQY
J: TRBJ1-4; V: TRBV30; size: -; CDR3: AWSVGGTGEEKLF
J: TRBJ2-4; V: TRBV5-1; size: -; CDR3: ASSSDKGDIQY
J: TRBJ1-1; V: TRBV4-2; size: once; CDR3: ASSQTWANTEAF
J: TRBJ1-2; V: TRBV29-1; size: -; CDR3: SVAHGRSGSGYT
J: TRBJ2-7; V: TRBV10-3; size: -; CDR3: AIGKGQGAVEQY
J: TRBJ2-3; V: TRBV5-1; size: -; CDR3: ASSLAASGGTDTQY
J: TRBJ2-3; V: TRBV5-6; size: -; CDR3: ASSHPQGESLTDTQY
J: TRBJ2-7; V: TRBV6-1; size: -; CDR3: ASSKRGNEQY
J: TRBJ2-5; V: TRBV11-2; size: few; CDR3: ASSSTLAIMAETQY
J: TRBJ2-3; V: TRBV7-9; size: -; CDR3: ASSHRQGGTDTQY
J: TRBJ2-3; V: TRBV5-4; size: -; CDR3: ASSVDGGATQY
J: TRBJ2-2; V: TRBV14; size: -; CDR3: ASSHTGRWNTGELF
J: TRBJ2-2; V: TRBV6-6; size: -; CDR3: ASSRGHSNTGELF
J: TRBJ1-1; V: TRBV7-9; size: -; CDR3: ASSFGGGRNTEAF
J: TRBJ2-6; V: TRBV19; size: few; CDR3: ASSFDSSGANVLT
J: TRBJ1-5; V: TRBV15; size: -; CDR3: ATRPDPRQGGNQPQH
J: TRBJ1-1; V: TRBV5-4; size: -; CDR3: ASSLRVSEREAF
J: TRBJ2-5; V: TRBV7-9; size: -; CDR3: ASSLGDRDQETQY
J: TRBJ2-1; V: TRBV27; size: -; CDR3: ASSHTTGGAYNEQF
J: TRBJ2-1; V: TRBV7-3; size: -; CDR3: ASSTASGGYNEQF
J: TRBJ2-7; V: TRBV28; size: -; CDR3: ASSQVGGQGEFKQY
J: TRBJ2-2; V: TRBV4-2; size: -; CDR3: ASSQDLLSLGDTGELF
J: TRBJ2-2; V: TRBV5-1; size: -; CDR3: ASSPDRIHTGELF
J: TRBJ1-4; V: TRBV7-6; size: -; CDR3: ASSPGTGENEKLF
J: TRBJ2-5; V: TRBV7-2; size: -; CDR3: ASSGQGYGETQY
J: TRBJ2-5; V: TRBV28; size: -; CDR3: ASSTPGGPQETQY
J: TRBJ2-5; V: TRBV7-3; size: -; CDR3: ASSLGQQETQY
J: TRBJ1-3; V: TRBV5-1; size: -; CDR3: ASSLQTGAAGNTIY
J: TRBJ2-7; V: TRBV5-1; size: -; CDR3: ASSLTGPGVPY
J: TRBJ2-2; V: TRBV5-1; size: -; CDR3: ASRGHGDTNTGELF
J: TRBJ2-7; V: TRBV7-7; size: -; CDR3: ASSLEDRANSEQY
J: TRBJ2-7; V: TRBV5-5; size: -; CDR3: ASSRLGNEQY
J: TRBJ2-3; V: TRBV5-1; size: -; CDR3: ASLGQGTDTQY
J: TRBJ1-4; V: TRBV4-1; size: -; CDR3: ASFAGDATNEKLF
J: TRBJ2-1; V: TRBV11-2; size: -; CDR3: ASSLAPVRLTF
J: TRBJ2-4; V: TRBV7-2; size: -; CDR3: ASSLAVQGASY
J: TRBJ2-2; V: TRBV10-3; size: -; CDR3: ASSDQRGGSKGSGELF
J: TRBJ1-5; V: TRBV7-8; size: -; CDR3: ASSLAGADQPQH
J: TRBJ1-4; V: TRBV5-1; size: -; CDR3: ASSLAMGQVSANEKLF